This T cell receptor (beta chain) came from a study of molecular identifiers for immune sequencing clone quantification. As for this clonotype: This may come from a read error, since a much larger clone is one base off.

Researchers sorted naive CD8 T cells as cells that were CD8+CD4-CCR7+CD45RA+. TCRdb recomputed calls from the PCR reads with MiXCR, one row per CDR3 protein. The sample includes 85,000 to 130,000 distinct CDR3 sequences, 36% of them seen just once. CDR3 size: 16 residues. Material for sequencing was naive CD8+ T cells from blood, with Jurkat cell RNA spiked in. Subset noted: FACS-sorted CD8+CD4-CCR7+CD45RA+ naive T cells. The TCR was taken from a human donor in good health. Some libraries in this study had Jurkat cell RNA spiked in. This chain uses TRBV5-3 with TRBJ2-5; D is unresolved. TRBV5-3 is classed as an ORF, of uncertain function. CDR3 sequence (DNA): TGTGCCAGCAGCTTGGCCTGGTCAGCAACCCAAGAGTCCCAGTACTTC. Translation gives CASSLAWSATQESQYF.